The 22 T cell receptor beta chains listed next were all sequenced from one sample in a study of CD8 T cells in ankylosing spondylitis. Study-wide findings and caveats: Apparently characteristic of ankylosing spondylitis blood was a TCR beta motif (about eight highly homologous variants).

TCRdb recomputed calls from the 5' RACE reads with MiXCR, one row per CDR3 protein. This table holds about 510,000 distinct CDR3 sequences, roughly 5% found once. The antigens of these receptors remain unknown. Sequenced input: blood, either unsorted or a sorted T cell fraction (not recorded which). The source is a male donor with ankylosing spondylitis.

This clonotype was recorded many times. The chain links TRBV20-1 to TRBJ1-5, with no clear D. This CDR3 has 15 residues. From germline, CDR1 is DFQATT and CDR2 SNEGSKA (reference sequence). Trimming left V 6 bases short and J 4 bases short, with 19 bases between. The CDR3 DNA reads TGCAGTGCCCTTGTTCCGGGGAGGTGGAATCAGCCCCAGCATTTT. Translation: CSALVPGRWNQPQHF.

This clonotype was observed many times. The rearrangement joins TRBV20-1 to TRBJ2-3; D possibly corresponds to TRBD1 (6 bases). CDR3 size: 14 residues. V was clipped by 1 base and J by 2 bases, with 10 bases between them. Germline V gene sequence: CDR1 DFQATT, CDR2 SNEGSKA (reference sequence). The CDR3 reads CSARGQDHTDTQYF. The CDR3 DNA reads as TGCAGTGCTAGAGGACAGGACCACACAGATACGCAGTATTTT.

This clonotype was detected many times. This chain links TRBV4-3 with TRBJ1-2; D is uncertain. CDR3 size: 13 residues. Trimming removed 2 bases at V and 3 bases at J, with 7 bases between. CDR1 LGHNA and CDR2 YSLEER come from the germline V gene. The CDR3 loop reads CASSQRSDYGYTF. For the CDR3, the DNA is TGCGCCAGCAGCCAAAGATCCGACTATGGCTACACCTTC.

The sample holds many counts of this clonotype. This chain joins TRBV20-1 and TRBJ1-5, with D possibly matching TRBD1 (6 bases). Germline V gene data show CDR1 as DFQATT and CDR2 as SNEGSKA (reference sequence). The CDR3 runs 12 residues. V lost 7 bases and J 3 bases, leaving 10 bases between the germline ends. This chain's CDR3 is CSVRQANQPQHF. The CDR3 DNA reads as TGCAGTGTAAGACAGGCCAATCAGCCCCAGCATTTT.

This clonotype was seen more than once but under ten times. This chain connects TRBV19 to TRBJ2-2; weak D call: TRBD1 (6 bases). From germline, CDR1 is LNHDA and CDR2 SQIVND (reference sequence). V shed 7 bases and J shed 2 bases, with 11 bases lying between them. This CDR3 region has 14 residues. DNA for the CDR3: TGTGCCAGTACCACGGACAGTAACACCGGGGAGCTGTTTTTT. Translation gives CASTTDSNTGELFF.

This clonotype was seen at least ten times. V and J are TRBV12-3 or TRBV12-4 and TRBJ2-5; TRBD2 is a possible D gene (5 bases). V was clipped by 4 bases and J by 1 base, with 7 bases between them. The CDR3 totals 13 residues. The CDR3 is CASSSLGQETQYF. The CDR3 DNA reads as TGTGCCAGCAGTTCACTAGGCCAAGAGACCCAGTACTTC.

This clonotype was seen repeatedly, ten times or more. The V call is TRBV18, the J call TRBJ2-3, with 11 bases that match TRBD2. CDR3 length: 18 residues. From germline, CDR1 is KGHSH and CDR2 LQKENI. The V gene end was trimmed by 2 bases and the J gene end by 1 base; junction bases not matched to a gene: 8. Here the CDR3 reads CASSPSTPGLAGTDTQYF. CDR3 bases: TGTGCCAGCTCACCATCGACGCCGGGACTAGCGGGCACAGATACGCAGTATTTT.

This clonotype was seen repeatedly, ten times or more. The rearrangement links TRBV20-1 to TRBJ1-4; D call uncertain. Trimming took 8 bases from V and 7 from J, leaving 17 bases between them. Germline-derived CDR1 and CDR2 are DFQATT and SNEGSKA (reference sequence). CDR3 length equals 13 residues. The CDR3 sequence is CSCPQLTSEKLFF. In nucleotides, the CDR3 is TGCAGTTGCCCTCAGCTGACTTCTGAAAAACTGTTTTTT.

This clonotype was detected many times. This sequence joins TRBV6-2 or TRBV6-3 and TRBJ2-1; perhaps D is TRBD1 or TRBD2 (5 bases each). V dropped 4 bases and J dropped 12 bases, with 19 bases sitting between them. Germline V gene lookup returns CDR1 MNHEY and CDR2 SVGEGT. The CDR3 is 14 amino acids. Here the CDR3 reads CASSSGEAPGPQFF. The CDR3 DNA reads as TGTGCCAGCAGTTCAGGAGAGGCCCCGGGGCCGCAGTTCTTC.

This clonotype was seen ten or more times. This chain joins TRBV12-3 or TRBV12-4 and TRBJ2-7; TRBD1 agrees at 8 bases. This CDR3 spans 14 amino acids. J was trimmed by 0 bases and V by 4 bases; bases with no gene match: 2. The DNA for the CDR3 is TGTGCCAGCAGTTCGGACAGGGTCTCCTACGAGCAGTACTTC. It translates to CASSSDRVSYEQYF.

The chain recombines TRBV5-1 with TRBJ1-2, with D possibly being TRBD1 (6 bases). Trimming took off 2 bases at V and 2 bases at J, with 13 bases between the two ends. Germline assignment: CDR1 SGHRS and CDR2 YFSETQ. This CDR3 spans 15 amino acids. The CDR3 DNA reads TGCGCCAGCAGCTTTACGTATACAGGGAACTATGGCTACACCTTC. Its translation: CASSFTYTGNYGYTF.

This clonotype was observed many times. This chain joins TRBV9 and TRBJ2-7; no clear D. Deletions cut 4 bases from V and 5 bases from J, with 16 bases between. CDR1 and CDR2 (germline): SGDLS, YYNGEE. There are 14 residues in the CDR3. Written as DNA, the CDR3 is TGTGCCAGCAGCTCAAGAGTCCCGAGGAACGAGCAGTACTTC. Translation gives CASSSRVPRNEQYF.

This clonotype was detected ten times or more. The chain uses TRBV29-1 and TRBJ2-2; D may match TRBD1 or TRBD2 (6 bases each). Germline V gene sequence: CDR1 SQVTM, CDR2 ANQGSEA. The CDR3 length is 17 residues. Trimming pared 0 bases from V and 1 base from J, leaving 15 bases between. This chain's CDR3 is CSVEEGRGEMNTGELFF. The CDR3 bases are TGCAGCGTTGAAGAGGGTAGGGGGGAGATGAACACCGGGGAGCTGTTTTTT.

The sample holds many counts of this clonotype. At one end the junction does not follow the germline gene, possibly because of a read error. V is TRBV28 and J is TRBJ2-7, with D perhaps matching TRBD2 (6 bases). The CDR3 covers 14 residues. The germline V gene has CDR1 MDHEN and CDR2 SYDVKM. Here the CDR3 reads CATSSGTPSYEQYF. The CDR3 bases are TGTGCCACCAGTAGCGGAACTCCCTCCTACGAGCAGTACTTC.

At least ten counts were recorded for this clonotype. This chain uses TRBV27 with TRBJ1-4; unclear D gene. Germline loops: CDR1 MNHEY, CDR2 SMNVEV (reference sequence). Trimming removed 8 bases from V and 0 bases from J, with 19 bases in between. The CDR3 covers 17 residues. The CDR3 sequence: CASGSVGHRATNEKLFF. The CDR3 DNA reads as TGTGCCAGCGGGTCAGTGGGTCACCGGGCAACTAATGAAAAACTGTTTTTT.

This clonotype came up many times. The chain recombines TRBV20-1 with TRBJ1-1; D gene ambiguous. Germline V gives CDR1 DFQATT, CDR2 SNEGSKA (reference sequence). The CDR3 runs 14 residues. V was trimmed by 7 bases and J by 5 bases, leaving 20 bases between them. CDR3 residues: CSVTTILTLTEAFF. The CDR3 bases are TGCAGTGTCACCACCATCTTAACTTTGACTGAAGCTTTCTTT.

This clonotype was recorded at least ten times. The CDR3 DNA is TGTGCCACCAGTGAATCCTTTAGCGGGAGTTCAGATACGCAGTATTTT. This codes for CATSESFSGSSDTQYF. V and J are TRBV24-1 and TRBJ2-3; 9 nucleotides agree with TRBD2. This CDR3 has 16 residues. Trimming removed 4 bases from V and 4 bases from J; junction bases left unmatched: 8. The germline V gene has CDR1 KGHDR and CDR2 SFDVKD.

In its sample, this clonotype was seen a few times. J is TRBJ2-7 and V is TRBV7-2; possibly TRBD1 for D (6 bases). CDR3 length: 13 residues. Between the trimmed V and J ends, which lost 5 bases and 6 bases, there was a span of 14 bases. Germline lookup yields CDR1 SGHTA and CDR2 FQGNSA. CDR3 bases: TGTGCCAGCAGCCCCGGACAGCCTAGCGAGCAGTACTTC. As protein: CASSPGQPSEQYF.

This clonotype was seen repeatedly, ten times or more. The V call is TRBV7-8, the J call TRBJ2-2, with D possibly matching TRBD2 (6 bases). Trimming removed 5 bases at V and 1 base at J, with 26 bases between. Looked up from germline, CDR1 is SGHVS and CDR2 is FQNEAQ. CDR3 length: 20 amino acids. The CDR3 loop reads CASSPPPRRGGMMNTGELFF. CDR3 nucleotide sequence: TGTGCCAGCAGCCCCCCACCACGCCGTGGCGGGATGATGAACACCGGGGAGCTGTTTTTT.

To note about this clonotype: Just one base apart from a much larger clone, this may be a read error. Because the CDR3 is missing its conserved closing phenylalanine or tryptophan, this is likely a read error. This chain's CDR3 is CASNRRGSSGANVLTS. The CDR3 DNA reads TGTGCCAGCAACCGAAGAGGCAGCTCTGGGGCCAACGTCCTGACTTCC. The V call is TRBV6-1, the J call TRBJ2-6; no firm D call. The CDR3 loop spans 16 amino acids. Germline assignment: CDR1 MNHNS and CDR2 SASEGT. V was shortened by 7 bases and J by 0 bases, with 13 bases between the two germline ends.

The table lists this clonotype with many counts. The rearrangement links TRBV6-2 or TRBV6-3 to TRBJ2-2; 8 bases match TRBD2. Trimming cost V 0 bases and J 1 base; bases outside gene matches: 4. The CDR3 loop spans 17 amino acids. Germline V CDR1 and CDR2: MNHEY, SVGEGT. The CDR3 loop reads CASSYSRTSGNTGELFF. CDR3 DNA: TGTGCCAGCAGTTACTCGAGAACTAGCGGGAACACCGGGGAGCTGTTTTTT.

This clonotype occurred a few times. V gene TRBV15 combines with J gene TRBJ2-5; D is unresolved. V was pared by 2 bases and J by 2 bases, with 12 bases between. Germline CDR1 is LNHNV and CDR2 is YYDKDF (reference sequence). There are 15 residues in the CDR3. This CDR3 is CATSRPDNGQETQYF. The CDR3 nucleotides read TGTGCCACCAGCAGACCTGACAATGGGCAAGAGACCCAGTACTTC.